This TCR beta chain was documented in a study of shared clonotypes between healthy human individuals. The germline gives CDR1 SGHRS, CDR2 YFSETQ. This CDR3 has 14 amino acids. The trim removed 3 bases at V and 2 bases at J, leaving 4 bases unmatched. Generated by immunoSEQ multiplex PCR, the TCRdb table keeps only in-frame clones and is missing some. The table includes 1,400,000 or so clones, 98% detected once. This clonotype originated in a man between 25 and 39 years old in good health. The specimen sequenced was naive CD4+ T cells sorted from blood. The subset here: CD45RA+ positively selected. The chain has TRBV5-1 and TRBJ2-7, with 8 bases fitting TRBD1. The CDR3 protein is CASSSGQAPYEQYF. The CDR3 region has the DNA TGCGCCAGCAGCTCGGGACAGGCTCCCTACGAGCAGTACTTC.